Following are 21 T cell receptor beta chains from one sample sequenced in a study of blood T cell repertoires in COVID-19. The repertoire was sequenced with immunoSEQ multiplex PCR; TCRdb's copy has only in-frame clones and lacks some. The table includes tens of thousands of clones, around 87% detected once. Sequenced input: peripheral blood. The receptor set was obtained from a middle-aged man with active COVID-19.

The genes are TRBV7-2 and TRBJ2-5; 9 positions agree with TRBD2. Germline CDR1 SGHTA, CDR2 FQGNSA. The CDR3 runs 16 residues. The trim removed 0 bases at V and 1 base at J, leaving 3 bases unmatched. In DNA, the CDR3 is TGTGCCAGCAGCTTAGCCCCAGCGGGGGGCCAAGAGACCCAGTACTTC. Its translation is CASSLAPAGGQETQYF.

The V and J genes are TRBV27 and TRBJ2-6; D perhaps matches TRBD1 (5 bases). V lost 0 bases and J lost 0, with 9 bases in between. The CDR3 is 17 residues long. Germline assignment: CDR1 MNHEY and CDR2 SMNVEV (reference sequence). The CDR3 nucleotides read TGTGCCAGCAGTTTATCGTGGACACCCTCTGGGGCCAACGTCCTGACTTTC. Translating it yields CASSLSWTPSGANVLTF.

This clone occurred once. The chain recombines TRBV3-1 (or the pseudogene TRBV3-2) with TRBJ1-2, with 11 bases identical to TRBD1. Germline values: CDR1 LGHDT, CDR2 YNNKEL (reference sequence). The CDR3 extends over 15 amino acids. V shed 2 bases and J 4 bases; nucleotides not matched to a gene: 3. CDR3 coding DNA: TGTGCCAGCAGCCAATCGGGGACAGGGGGCTATGGCTACACCTTC. Translated: CASSQSGTGGYGYTF.

The chain combines TRBV6-5 with TRBJ2-3; D not certain. From germline, CDR1 is MNHEY and CDR2 SVGAGI. The CDR3 contains 13 residues. Deletions cut 6 bases from V and 3 bases from J, with 10 bases between. CDR3 residues: CASSRDITDTQYF. CDR3 sequence (DNA): TGTGCCAGCAGCCGCGATATTACAGATACGCAGTATTTT.

The V and J genes are TRBV7-2 and TRBJ1-2; 9 bases agree with TRBD1. The CDR3 has 14 residues. V lost 5 bases and J lost 6; bases outside the gene matches: 7. Germline-derived CDR1 and CDR2 are SGHTA and FQGNSA. The CDR3 reads CASSPGTGRDGYTF. The CDR3 nucleotides read TGTGCCAGCAGCCCAGGGACAGGGAGAGATGGCTACACCTTC. The entire variable domain, with the rest obtained from reference TRBV7-2 and TRBJ1-2, is as follows: GAGVSQSPSNKVTEKGKDVELRCDPISGHTALYWYRQSLGQGLEFLIYFQGNSAPDKSGLPSDRFSAERTGGSVSTLTIQRTQQEDSAVYLCASSPGTGRDGYTFGSGTRLTVV.

The chain carries TRBV28 and TRBJ2-7, with 8 bases identical to TRBD1. CDR3 length equals 15 residues. Unmatched junction bases numbered 8, after V lost 5 bases and J lost 2 bases. Germline assignment: CDR1 MDHEN and CDR2 SYDVKM. As DNA, the CDR3 is TGTGCCAGCAGTCGCAGGGGGACAGGCCCCTACGAGCAGTACTTC. It encodes CASSRRGTGPYEQYF.

The chain links TRBV7-9 to TRBJ2-2; 9 bases are shared with TRBD1. The CDR3 spans 16 residues. V shed 5 bases and J 4 bases; nucleotides not matched to a gene: 8. Germline V gene sequence: CDR1 SEHNR, CDR2 FQNEAQ (reference sequence). As DNA, the CDR3 is TGTGCCAGCAGCCCCACACAGGGGGCGGGCACCGGGGAGCTGTTTTTT. Its translation is CASSPTQGAGTGELFF.

V and J are TRBV7-6 and TRBJ2-2; possibly TRBD1 for D (6 bases). This CDR3 is 15 amino acids long. Trimming pared 5 bases from V and 1 base from J, leaving 11 bases between. The germline CDR1 and CDR2 sequences are SGHVS and FNYEAQ. CDR3 sequence (DNA): TGTGCCAGCAGCGGGGGCGTTAAGAACACCGGGGAGCTGTTTTTT. This codes for CASSGGVKNTGELFF.

This clone was observed a few times. The chain has TRBV12-5 and TRBJ2-1, with 15 positions matching TRBD2. Germline V gene data show CDR1 as LGHNT and CDR2 as FRNRAP. With V trimmed by 6 bases and J by 8 bases, 8 bases remained unmatched. The CDR3 is 16 residues long. The CDR3 region has the DNA TGTGCTAGTGGGGTCGGACTAGCGGGAGGGTTCGATGAGCAGTTCTTC. Amino acids: CASGVGLAGGFDEQFF.

The rearrangement uses TRBV7-9 and TRBJ2-1; 13 positions agree with TRBD2. Trimming at V came to 5 bases and at J to 5 bases, leaving 9 bases not matched to a gene. The CDR3 spans 17 residues. Germline V lookup: CDR1 SEHNR, CDR2 FQNEAQ (reference sequence). The CDR3 DNA reads as TGTGCCAGCAGCCCTCGGAGACTAGCGGGAGGCAACAATGAGCAGTTCTTC. Translation gives CASSPRRLAGGNNEQFF.

The chain links TRBV6-5 to TRBJ1-6; D is perhaps TRBD1 (5 bases). The CDR3 has 15 residues. Trimming cost V 4 bases and J 4 bases, with 11 bases left between them. Germline-derived CDR1 and CDR2 are MNHEY and SVGAGI. This CDR3 reads CASSLGGPYNSPLHF. CDR3 nucleotides: TGTGCCAGCAGTTTGGGGGGACCGTATAATTCACCCCTCCACTTT.

This clone has a handful of counts. This chain uses TRBV11-2 with TRBJ2-2; TRBD1 agrees at 9 bases. There are 14 residues in the CDR3. V lost 5 bases and J lost 7; bases outside the gene matches: 5. Per germline, CDR1 SGHAT and CDR2 FQNNGV. The CDR3 DNA sequence: TGTGCCAGCAGCCCCCGACAGGGGGGCGGGGAGCTGTTTTTT. Translated: CASSPRQGGGELFF.

This chain joins TRBV2 and TRBJ2-1, with D possibly TRBD2 on 6 matching bases. Germline values: CDR1 SNHLY, CDR2 FYNNEI. CDR3 length equals 18 residues. Trimming cost V 3 bases and J 0 bases, with 18 bases left between them. The CDR3 here is CASSDLTGTSGSYNEQFF. The CDR3, as DNA: TGTGCCAGCAGTGACCTGACCGGGACTTCCGGCTCCTACAATGAGCAGTTCTTC. The full variable domain, in which reference TRBV2 and TRBJ2-1 provide the parts outside the CDR3, is EPEVTQTPSHQVTQMGQEVILRCVPISNHLYFYWYRQILGQKVEFLVSFYNNEISEKSEIFDDQFSVERPDGSNFTLKIRSTKLEDSAMYFCASSDLTGTSGSYNEQFFGPGTRLTVL.

The genes are TRBV28 and TRBJ2-7, with D uncertain. Germline V lookup: CDR1 MDHEN, CDR2 SYDVKM. This CDR3 has 14 amino acids. The V and J ends lost 8 bases and 1 base respectively, with 15 bases between them. The CDR3 loop reads CASVPSTLSYEQYF. The CDR3 DNA is TGTGCCAGCGTCCCCTCGACACTTTCCTACGAGCAGTACTTC. Filled out from reference TRBV28 and TRBJ2-7, the complete variable domain reads DVKVTQSSRYLVKRTGEKVFLECVQDMDHENMFWYRQDPGLGLRLIYFSYDVKMKEKGDIPEGYSVSREKKERFSLILESASTNQTSMYLCASVPSTLSYEQYFGPGTRLTVT.

V and J are TRBV30 and TRBJ1-2; 12 bases map to TRBD1. Germline V gene sequence: CDR1 GTSNPN, CDR2 SVGIG (reference sequence). The V gene end was trimmed by 5 bases and the J gene end by 6 bases; junction bases not matched to a gene: 13. The CDR3 covers 16 residues. The DNA of the CDR3 is TGTGCCTGGGACGGGACAGGGGGCGATCTATTTAATGGCTACACCTTC. It specifies CAWDGTGGDLFNGYTF.

V usage is TRBV5-1 and J usage is TRBJ2-1, with a tentative D call TRBD2 (7 bases). This CDR3 contains 14 residues. Germline V gene sequence: CDR1 SGHRS, CDR2 YFSETQ. V dropped 0 bases and J dropped 8 bases, with 12 bases sitting between them. CDR3 DNA: TGCGCCAGCAGCTTGGTTCCGGGGGGCTATGAGCAGTTCTTC. Translation: CASSLVPGGYEQFF.

The rearrangement joins TRBV30 to TRBJ1-3, with TRBD1 matching 7 bases. Trimming at V came to 2 bases and at J to 4 bases, leaving 8 bases not matched to a gene. Germline V CDR1 and CDR2: GTSNPN, SVGIG (reference sequence). This CDR3 region has 15 residues. CDR3: CAWSPPRGFGNTIYF. The CDR3 DNA follows: TGTGCCTGGAGTCCCCCCAGGGGGTTCGGAAACACCATATATTTT.

The genes are TRBV24-1 and TRBJ1-5; 10 bases are a match to TRBD1. Trimming removed 3 bases from V and 2 bases from J; junction bases left unmatched: 3. CDR3 size: 16 residues. Germline V gives CDR1 KGHDR, CDR2 SFDVKD. CDR3 protein: CATSDPGTGGNQPQHF. The CDR3 DNA reads TGTGCCACCAGTGATCCCGGGACAGGGGGCAATCAGCCCCAGCATTTT.

The chain uses TRBV5-1 and TRBJ2-2; 9 bases are shared with TRBD2. The germline CDR1 and CDR2 sequences are SGHRS and YFSETQ. This CDR3 region has 16 residues. Trimming at V came to 0 bases and at J to 7 bases, leaving 7 bases not matched to a gene. In DNA form, the CDR3 reads TGCGCCAGCAGCTTGGTCCTAGCGGGATCGGGCGGGGAGCTGTTTTTT. Its protein is CASSLVLAGSGGELFF.

This clone was observed a single time. This sequence joins TRBV13 and TRBJ2-3; 12 nucleotides match TRBD2. The CDR3 sequence is 18 residues long. Germline CDR1 and CDR2: PRHDT and FYEKMQ (reference sequence). Trimming at V came to 3 bases and at J to 5 bases, leaving 12 bases not matched to a gene. The CDR3 DNA reads as TGTGCCAGCAGCTTCCCGGGACTAGCGGGCCAAGGTCAAGATACGCAGTATTTT. Translation: CASSFPGLAGQGQDTQYF.

The chain joins TRBV5-5 to TRBJ1-3, with TRBD1 matching over 8 bases. This CDR3 is 17 amino acids long. The ends lost 0 bases at V and 8 bases at J; junction bases unmatched: 13. In germline, CDR1 is SGHKS, CDR2 YYEKEE (reference sequence). In nucleotides, the CDR3 is TGTGCCAGCAGCTTGGAACCCTCCGGGACAGGCGTGGACACCATATATTTT. Protein: CASSLEPSGTGVDTIYF.